This T cell receptor (beta chain) was documented in a study of blood T cell repertoires in COVID-19. Produced via immunoSEQ multiplex PCR; TCRdb's table is partial and in-frame only. The sample holds tens of thousands of clones, approximately 86% seen once. After removal of 2 bases from V and 6 bases from J, the junction contained 3 bases not matched to a gene. The CDR3 contains 13 residues. Germline V lookup: CDR1 MNHEY, CDR2 SVGEGT. The chain has TRBV6-2 or TRBV6-3 and TRBJ1-1; the match to TRBD1 covers 7 bases. The source is a woman aged 45 to 65 who had recovered from COVID-19. Sequencing input: PBMCs or T cells enriched from blood (not recorded which). The CDR3 reads CASSYDRDAEAFF. CDR3 DNA sequence: TGTGCCAGCAGTTACGACAGGGACGCTGAAGCTTTCTTT.